The sequence of this T cell receptor (beta chain) was determined in a study of blood T cell repertoires in COVID-19 (TCRdb year 2020). Background for the entire study: The collaborator samples originated in the United States, Italy and Spain and spanned the acute and convalescent phases of COVID-19. The material from the prospective study consisted of cDNA or gDNA derived from T cells, B-cell-depleted T cells, or PBMCs. Deeply sampled blood TCRbeta repertoires from subjects exposed to, actively infected with, or recovered from COVID-19 were included in the dataset. The repertoires were released in a freely available public database meant as a resource for research on the immune response to SARS-CoV-2. Samples came from the ongoing ImmuneRACE study (first 160 participants) plus 1,254 subjects from 6 global collaborators. Nearly every sample came with metadata listing a de-identified subject ID, COVID-19 status, age in years and sex. Where HLA class I and class II types were available, the types were taken from metadata supplied by the sample provider, not from assay-based typing.

TCRbeta CDR3 regions were amplified from genomic DNA using the immunoSEQ Assay, a bias-controlled multiplex PCR. The authors' analysis ran thus. The number of nucleated cells in each sample was estimated from the amplification of reference gene primers within the assay. To quantify the absolute abundance of each unique TCRbeta CDR3 rearrangement, sequence reads were collapsed and filtered. For each sample, productive Simpson clonality was calculated by taking the square root of Simpson's diversity index across productive rearrangements. Not all clones reach the TCRdb copy of this immuneACCESS table, which keeps in-frame sequences only. Checked studies attribute under half of the gap to unresolved V genes and leave the rest unexplained. That table furnishes V, J and clone size, whereas the DNA furnished D and trimming. The sample contains some 130,000 clones, 60% to 80% of them found a single time. The top ten hold about a tenth of the sample.

Trimming removed 4 bases from V and 6 bases from J; the gene matches leave 12 bases unexplained. According to the germline V gene, CDR1 reads SNHLY and CDR2 reads FYNNEI. Its CDR3 holds 16 amino acids, cysteine through phenylalanine. Only CDR3 DNA remains: 48 bases, in frame from the first base. Samples from volunteer blood donors who had recovered from COVID-19 were contributed by a second Seattle source. The collaborating institutions used their own protocols to collect whole blood in K2EDTA tubes. Collaborator samples were shipped for TCRbeta analysis as frozen whole blood, isolated PBMCs, or DNA extracted from either sample type. Findings and caveats that apply to the study as a whole: How much clinical and demographic metadata was included differed by source and by participant, and the metadata was provided uncurated.

Note on this clone: It lacks a known antigen. Per-nucleotide qualities are absent, and no much larger clonotype sits a single base away.

Source material: peripheral blood. The sequence is built from TRBV2 and TRBJ1-2, and 9 junctional nucleotides match TRBD1. The clonotype was recovered from a man aged 60-69 years who had recovered from COVID-19. CDR3 loop: CASSVLTLGQGNGYTF. The DNA is TGTGCCAGCAGTGTCCTGACATTGGGACAGGGAAATGGCTACACCTTC.